The rows below give T cell receptor beta chains drawn from one sample of a study of blood T cell repertoires in COVID-19. Only in-frame clones appear in the TCRdb table, and some are missing; sequencing was by immunoSEQ multiplex PCR. The table has around 180,000 clones, about 80% seen once. The sample consisted of peripheral blood. The receptors derive from a human donor in a cohort sampled during active COVID-19. Each CDR3 is given with its conserved first and last residue. The D gene is left open where the match is weak. The listing skips clone size in some rows; elsewhere it reads once, few, many or a size class.

v_call,clone_size,d_call,j_call,cdr3_nt,cdr3_aa
TRBV7-2,.,.,TRBJ1-1,TGTGCCAGCAGCTTATCCCAAAAGAACACTGAAGCTTTCTTT,CASSLSQKNTEAFF
TRBV19,.,TRBD1,TRBJ2-7,TGTGCCAGTAGTATCCCAAGGACAGGGGGGCGCGAGCAGTGCTTC,CASSIPRTGGREQCF
TRBV9,few,.,TRBJ1-2,TGTGCCAGCAGCGTAACGGCGGGAAAAGGCTACACCTTC,CASSVTAGKGYTF
TRBV7-9,.,TRBD2,TRBJ2-7,TGTGCCAGCAGCTTAGCCAGCGGGGGGAACTACGAGCAGTACTTC,CASSLASGGNYEQYF
TRBV29-1,.,.,TRBJ1-1,TGCAGCGTTCGACAGGCGACTGAAGCTTTCTTT,CSVRQATEAFF
TRBV20-1,.,.,TRBJ1-1,TGCAGTGCTAAACCGGGGAGTGAAGCTTTCTTT,CSAKPGSEAFF
TRBV7-9,few,TRBD1,TRBJ2-7,TGTGCCAGCAGCTTAGCTGGGGGACAGGAAACCTACGAGCAGTACTTC,CASSLAGGQETYEQYF
TRBV2,.,TRBD1,TRBJ2-7,TGTGCCAGCAGGTCCAGGGGGCACTCCTACGAGCAGTACTTC,CASRSRGHSYEQYF
TRBV5-4,.,.,TRBJ2-2,TGTGCCAGCAGCTTGAAAGGGAGGACGAACACCGGGGAGCTGTTTTTT,CASSLKGRTNTGELFF
TRBV3-1/TRBV3-2,.,.,TRBJ2-1,TGTGCCAGCAGCCAAGAGGCCCCGGGGAAGCGGCCCTCCTACAATGAGCAGTTCTTC,CASSQEAPGKRPSYNEQFF
TRBV28,once,.,TRBJ1-6,TGTGCCAGCAGCCCGGGGGAGGGGCTTGGTTCACCCCTCCACTTT,CASSPGEGLGSPLHF
TRBV28,.,TRBD1,TRBJ2-7,TGTGCCAGCAGTGGCCGGACAGGGGGGTATGACGAGCAGTACTTC,CASSGRTGGYDEQYF
TRBV7-7,.,TRBD1,TRBJ2-5,TGTGCTAGCAGCTTAAGGGGGACAGGGAAGGAGACCCAGTACTTC,CASSLRGTGKETQYF
TRBV7-6,.,.,TRBJ1-2,TGTGCCAGCAGCTTAGAAGCGGGTGACTATGGCTACACCTTC,CASSLEAGDYGYTF
TRBV29-1,once,.,TRBJ1-4,TGCAGCGTCTCCAAGACGGGGGAAAAACTGTTTTTT,CSVSKTGEKLFF
TRBV6-4,.,TRBD2,TRBJ2-7,TGTGCCAGCACGGTAATAGCGGGATTCTACGAGCAGTACTTC,CASTVIAGFYEQYF
TRBV5-1,.,TRBD2,TRBJ2-3,TGCGCCAGCAGCTTGGGGGGACTAGCGGGCCCAGATACGCAGTATTTT,CASSLGGLAGPDTQYF
TRBV5-6,.,.,TRBJ2-7,TGTGCCAGCAGCTTGGCTCAGATCCCCTACGAGCAGTACTTC,CASSLAQIPYEQYF
TRBV5-1,.,.,TRBJ2-1,TGCGCCAGCAGCTTGGTGGGGAGCTCCTACAATGAGCAGTTCTTC,CASSLVGSSYNEQFF
TRBV29-1,.,TRBD1,TRBJ1-6,TGCAGCGTTCGGACAGGGCCGGCGTCACCCCTCCACTTT,CSVRTGPASPLHF
TRBV18,.,.,TRBJ2-2,TGTGCCAGCTCACCCAGGGACACCGGGGAGCTGTTTTTT,CASSPRDTGELFF
TRBV5-6,.,.,TRBJ1-5,TGTGCCAGCAGCTTGCAAGGAGGCAATCAGCCCCAGCATTTT,CASSLQGGNQPQHF
TRBV28,.,TRBD1,TRBJ1-1,TGTGCCAGCAGTTTCTCGGGACAGGGTATTGGCACTGAAGCTTTCTTT,CASSFSGQGIGTEAFF
TRBV5-1,.,TRBD2,TRBJ2-7,TGCGCCAGCAGCCCGCCGACTAGCGTCAACTACGAGCAGTACTTC,CASSPPTSVNYEQYF
TRBV28,.,.,TRBJ1-1,TGTGCCAGCAGTTTAGCAGAGAACACTGAAGCTTTCTTT,CASSLAENTEAFF
TRBV5-4,.,.,TRBJ1-1,TGTGCCAGCAGCTTGGCCGGGGGAGGTCGGAACACTGAAGCTTTCTTT,CASSLAGGGRNTEAFF
TRBV7-2,.,TRBD1,TRBJ2-3,TGTGCCAGCAGCTGGGAGACCAGGGGGTCCACAGATACGCAGTATTTT,CASSWETRGSTDTQYF
TRBV7-9,.,TRBD2,TRBJ2-7,TGTGCCAGCAGCTCAACTAGCGGGGGGGCCCCGGACTACGAGCAGTACTTC,CASSSTSGGAPDYEQYF
TRBV7-2,.,TRBD2,TRBJ2-1,TGTGCCAGCAGCTCCTGGGGTAGCGGGAGTACGTACAATGAGCAGTTCTTC,CASSSWGSGSTYNEQFF
TRBV6-2/TRBV6-3,once,.,TRBJ1-5,TGTGCCAGCAGTTCCACAGGGAGACCGCCCCAGCATTTT,CASSSTGRPPQHF
TRBV3-1/TRBV3-2,.,.,TRBJ2-7,TGTGCCAGCAGCCAACCTACTAGCGAGCAGTACTTC,CASSQPTSEQYF
TRBV4-2,.,TRBD2,TRBJ2-2,TGTGCCAGCAGCCGACTAGCGGGAGACACCGGGGAGCTGTTTTTT,CASSRLAGDTGELFF
TRBV6-5,.,TRBD1,TRBJ1-1,TGTGCCAGCAACACAGGGGGAATAGCTTTCTTT,CASNTGGIAFF
TRBV4-2,.,.,TRBJ1-2,TGTGCCAGCAGCCAGGGCAGGAACTATGGCTACACCTTC,CASSQGRNYGYTF
TRBV19,.,TRBD2,TRBJ2-1,TGTGCCAGTAGTATATCTAGCGGGGGCCCTAGCAATGAGCAGTTCTTC,CASSISSGGPSNEQFF
TRBV6-6,.,.,TRBJ2-5,TGTGCCTGCGGGGCAGAAAGTCGGGAGACCCAGTACTTC,CACGAESRETQYF
TRBV4-1,.,TRBD1,TRBJ1-5,TGCGCCAGCAGCCTGGGACAGGGGCCTACCAATCAGCCCCAGCATTTT,CASSLGQGPTNQPQHF
TRBV15,.,TRBD1,TRBJ2-7,TGTGCCACCAGCAGAGAAGGACAGGGGAGAAACGAGCAGTACTTC,CATSREGQGRNEQYF
TRBV13,.,.,TRBJ1-3,TGTGCCAGCAGTTTACCCACAGGCCCCTCTGGAAACACCATATATTTT,CASSLPTGPSGNTIYF
TRBV10-3,.,TRBD2,TRBJ2-7,TGTGCCATCAGTGAGTCGACTACTAGCGGGGGTCCATACTTC,CAISESTTSGGPYF
TRBV10-2,.,TRBD1,TRBJ1-1,TGCGCCAGCCAGCCCGGGACAGGGGGGATCACTGAAGCTTTCTTT,CASQPGTGGITEAFF
TRBV4-3,once,TRBD2,TRBJ2-2,TGCGCCAGCAGCCAAGTCGCCGGTCGCGGGGGGGAAACCGGGGAGCTGTTTTTT,CASSQVAGRGGETGELFF